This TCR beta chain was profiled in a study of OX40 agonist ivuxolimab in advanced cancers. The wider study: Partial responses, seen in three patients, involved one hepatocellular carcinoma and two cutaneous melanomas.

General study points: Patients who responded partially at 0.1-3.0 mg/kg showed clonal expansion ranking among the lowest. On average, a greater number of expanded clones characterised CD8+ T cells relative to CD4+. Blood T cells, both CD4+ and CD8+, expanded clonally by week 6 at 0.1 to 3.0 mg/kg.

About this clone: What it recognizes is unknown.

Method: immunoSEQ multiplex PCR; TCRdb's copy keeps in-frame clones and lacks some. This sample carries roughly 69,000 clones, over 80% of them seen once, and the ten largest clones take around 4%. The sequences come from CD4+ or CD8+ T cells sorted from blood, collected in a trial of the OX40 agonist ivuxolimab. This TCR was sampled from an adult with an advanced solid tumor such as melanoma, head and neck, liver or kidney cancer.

In DNA, the CDR3 is TGCGCCAGCAGCTCATTACAGGGCTCAAGCTCTGGGGCCAACGTCCTGACTTTC. Its protein is CASSSLQGSSSGANVLTF. J is TRBJ2-6 and V is TRBV5-1; a weak D match, TRBD1 (6 bases). Germline lookup yields CDR1 SGHRS and CDR2 YFSETQ. The CDR3 covers 18 residues. Trimming took 3 bases from V and 0 from J, leaving 16 bases between them.